These 16 T cell receptor beta chains originate from one sample sequenced in a study of CD8 T cells in Susac syndrome. Random-hexamer reverse transcription was applied to roughly 0.5 to 1 ug RNA. In TCRdb, the immunoSEQ multiplex PCR reads were re-called with MiXCR into one record per CDR3 protein. The sample contains around 200,000 distinct CDR3 sequences, around 95% of which appear only once. The sequenced sample was CD8+ T cells from PBMCs. The receptors here all came from a human donor with Susac syndrome.

The chain carries TRBV18 and TRBJ2-7; D may match TRBD1 or TRBD2 (5 bases each). The CDR3 totals 12 residues. The V and J ends lost 6 bases and 4 bases respectively, with 10 bases between them. From germline, CDR1 is KGHSH and CDR2 LQKENI. In DNA, the CDR3 is TGTGCCAGCTCGGGGGATTTTTACGAGCAGTACTTC. Translated: CASSGDFYEQYF.

This chain joins TRBV29-1 and TRBJ2-1, with D perhaps matching TRBD2 (6 bases). The V end was cut by 1 base, the J end by 7 bases, with 8 bases between. The germline V gene encodes CDR1 SQVTM and CDR2 ANQGSEA. The CDR3 extends over 12 amino acids. The CDR3 protein is CSVEGLVNEQFF. The CDR3 region has the DNA TGCAGCGTTGAAGGACTAGTAAATGAGCAGTTCTTC.

The gene calls are TRBV11-2 and TRBJ2-7; 10 bases fit TRBD1. This CDR3 has 15 amino acids. Germline lookup yields CDR1 SGHAT and CDR2 FQNNGV. V lost 1 base and J lost 3; bases outside the gene matches: 3. The CDR3 sequence: CASSLVGTGVYEQYF. In DNA, the CDR3 is TGTGCCAGCAGCTTAGTCGGGACAGGGGTCTACGAGCAGTACTTC. The complete variable domain, with remaining parts taken from reference TRBV11-2 and TRBJ2-7, reads EAGVAQSPRYKIIEKRQSVAFWCNPISGHATLYWYQQILGQGPKLLIQFQNNGVVDDSQLPKDRFSAERLKGVDSTLKIQPAKLEDSAVYLCASSLVGTGVYEQYFGPGTRLTVT.

The chain carries TRBV20-1 and TRBJ2-7; 7 bases are a match to TRBD1. The CDR3 is made up of 15 amino acids. In germline, CDR1 is DFQATT, CDR2 SNEGSKA (reference sequence). V lost 4 bases, J lost 0 bases, and 9 bases stayed unmatched. This CDR3 is CSAKPTGASSYEQYF. The CDR3 nucleotides read TGCAGTGCTAAACCAACAGGGGCGAGCTCCTACGAGCAGTACTTC.

The gene calls are TRBV19 and TRBJ2-7, with D possibly matching TRBD2 (6 bases). With 8 bases removed from V and 0 bases from J, the gap between germline ends came to 14 bases. This CDR3 has 14 residues. Germline CDR1 and CDR2: LNHDA and SQIVND (reference sequence). The chain's CDR3 is CASGGLGNSYEQYF. CDR3 DNA: TGTGCCAGTGGGGGACTTGGGAACTCCTACGAGCAGTACTTC.

This chain links TRBV28 with TRBJ1-2, with a tentative D call TRBD1 (5 bases). Trimming pared 1 base from V and 8 bases from J, leaving 14 bases between. Germline CDR1 is MDHEN and CDR2 is SYDVKM. The CDR3 spans 14 residues. This CDR3 is CASSLSGPGRGYTF. CDR3 DNA: TGTGCCAGCAGTTTATCTGGTCCAGGGCGCGGCTACACCTTC.

The chain links TRBV5-6 to TRBJ2-7, with D perhaps matching TRBD1 (6 bases). Germline V gene sequence: CDR1 SGHDT, CDR2 YYEEEE. This CDR3 has 15 residues. The germline V and J ends were trimmed by 3 bases and 2 bases, with 15 bases remaining between them. Here the CDR3 DNA reads TGTGCCAGCAGCTGGGGACAAGCTTGGGCCTACGAGCAGTACTTC. Translated, it gives CASSWGQAWAYEQYF.

The V and J genes are TRBV3-1 and TRBJ2-5; 11 positions agree with TRBD2. Trimming took 6 bases from V and 3 from J; bases not matched to a gene: 6. The CDR3 loop spans 15 amino acids. Germline V gene sequence: CDR1 LGHDT, CDR2 YNNKEL (reference sequence). For the CDR3, the DNA is TGTGCCAGCAGGTCGACTAGCGGGGAAGAAGAGACCCAGTACTTC. Its translation: CASRSTSGEEETQYF.

The rearrangement joins TRBV2 to TRBJ2-3, with a tentative D call TRBD2 (6 bases). Germline V gene lookup returns CDR1 SNHLY and CDR2 FYNNEI. The CDR3 sequence is 15 residues long. Deletions cut 1 base from V and 0 bases from J, with 8 bases between. In DNA, the CDR3 is TGTGCCAGCAGTGAAGGTAGCGGAAGCACAGATACGCAGTATTTT. As protein: CASSEGSGSTDTQYF.

This chain links TRBV2 with TRBJ1-5; D may be TRBD1 (6 bases). The ends were cut back, 4 bases at V and 0 bases at J, with 13 bases in the middle. This CDR3 region has 16 residues. In germline, CDR1 is SNHLY, CDR2 FYNNEI. The CDR3 DNA sequence: TGTGCCAGCAGTGCACAGGGAGGGGTTAGCAATCAGCCCCAGCATTTT. Protein product: CASSAQGGVSNQPQHF.

Only one count was recorded for this clonotype. The chain carries TRBV4-1 and TRBJ2-1, with a tentative D call TRBD2 (6 bases). Germline loops: CDR1 MGHRA, CDR2 YSYEKL. The CDR3 extends over 16 amino acids. V gave up 1 base and J gave up 0 bases, with 10 bases separating them. CDR3 amino acids: CASSQVEGHSYNEQFF. The CDR3 nucleotides are TGCGCCAGCAGCCAAGTGGAGGGCCACTCCTACAATGAGCAGTTCTTC.

The chain combines TRBV7-9 with TRBJ2-7, with D maybe TRBD1 (6 bases). V shed 5 bases and J shed 0 bases, with 20 bases lying between them. Germline loops: CDR1 SEHNR, CDR2 FQNEAQ (reference sequence). The CDR3 loop spans 17 amino acids. The CDR3 loop reads CASSQPPQDSFSYEQYF. The CDR3 DNA reads TGTGCCAGCAGCCAACCCCCCCAGGACAGTTTCTCCTACGAGCAGTACTTC. Based on the CDR3 plus reference TRBV7-9 and TRBJ2-7, the full variable domain is DTGVSQNPRHKITKRGQNVTFRCDPISEHNRLYWYRQTLGQGPEFLTYFQNEAQLEKSRLLSDRFSAERPKGSFSTLEIQRTEQGDSAMYLCASSQPPQDSFSYEQYFGPGTRLTVT.

The J gene is TRBJ2-1, the V gene TRBV6-1, with no clear D. This CDR3 is built from 14 residues. From germline, CDR1 is MNHNS and CDR2 SASEGT. V was trimmed by 4 bases and J by 4 bases, leaving 11 bases between them. The CDR3 DNA is TGTGCCAGCAGTGTAGGGCCCCTTTACAATGAGCAGTTCTTC. Protein product: CASSVGPLYNEQFF.

The V call is TRBV3-1, the J call TRBJ2-7, with TRBD1 identical over 9 bases. V was clipped by 0 bases and J by 2 bases; unmatched bases: 5. There are 16 residues in the CDR3. CDR1 and CDR2 from the germline V gene are LGHDT and YNNKEL (reference sequence). CDR3 protein: CASSQEGTGSPYEQYF. CDR3 DNA: TGTGCCAGCAGCCAAGAGGGGACAGGGTCCCCCTACGAGCAGTACTTC.

The chain employs TRBV29-1 and TRBJ2-7; D not resolved. CDR3 size: 11 residues. Germline-derived CDR1 and CDR2 are SQVTM and ANQGSEA. Trimming removed 5 bases at V and 4 bases at J, with 9 bases between. The CDR3: CSVSRGYEQYF. In nucleotides, the CDR3 is TGCAGCGTTTCCCGCGGTTACGAGCAGTACTTC.

This clonotype was counted only a few times. The chain employs TRBV20-1 and TRBJ2-3; 11 positions agree with TRBD2. The germline V gene has CDR1 DFQATT and CDR2 SNEGSKA (reference sequence). The CDR3 is 13 amino acids. V shed 6 bases, J shed 8 bases, and the junction held 7 bases outside the gene matches. The DNA for the CDR3 is TGCAGTGCCCCGGGACTAGCGGAGCTTACGCAGTATTTT. It is translated as CSAPGLAELTQYF.